Following are 28 T cell receptor beta chains from one sample sequenced in a study of blood T cell repertoires in COVID-19. Profiling relied on immunoSEQ multiplex PCR, and the TCRdb table lists in-frame clones only, not all of them. The repertoire holds about 120,000 clones, with around four fifths as singletons. Sample: peripheral blood. The receptors shown here come from a human donor in a cohort sampled during active COVID-19.

The chain carries TRBV7-8 and TRBJ1-4; TRBD1 matches at 12 bases. The CDR3 is made up of 17 amino acids. Germline V gene data show CDR1 as SGHVS and CDR2 as FQNEAQ. V lost 5 bases to trimming and J lost 4 bases; unmatched junction nucleotides: 8. CDR3: CASSQGQGARGNEKLFF. The DNA of the CDR3 is TGTGCCAGCAGCCAGGGACAGGGGGCCCGGGGTAATGAAAAACTGTTTTTT.

The rearrangement joins TRBV28 to TRBJ1-2; TRBD1 might be the D (5 bases). Trimming pared 1 base from V and 0 bases from J, leaving 9 bases between. CDR3 length: 15 amino acids. The germline CDR1 and CDR2 sequences are MDHEN and SYDVKM. CDR3 protein: CASSLLGLTNYGYTF. The CDR3 region has the DNA TGTGCCAGCAGTTTATTGGGACTAACTAACTATGGCTACACCTTC.

The genes are TRBV30 and TRBJ2-3, with D tentatively TRBD2 (5 bases). Germline V gives CDR1 GTSNPN, CDR2 SVGIG (reference sequence). V was clipped by 5 bases and J by 3 bases, with 18 bases between them. This CDR3 spans 15 amino acids. This chain's CDR3 is CAWVPRGIGTDTQYF. CDR3 coding DNA: TGTGCCTGGGTCCCCAGAGGGATAGGGACAGATACGCAGTATTTT.

The chain recombines TRBV27 with TRBJ2-7, with D possibly being TRBD2 (6 bases). Per germline, CDR1 MNHEY and CDR2 SMNVEV (reference sequence). The CDR3 is made up of 13 amino acids. Between the trimmed V and J ends, which lost 5 bases and 9 bases, there was a span of 17 bases. CDR3 amino acids: CASSLARTTAQYF. DNA for the CDR3: TGTGCCAGCAGTCTAGCCCGGACTACGGCGCAGTACTTC.

V usage is TRBV30 and J usage is TRBJ1-1, with D uncertain. This CDR3 region has 13 residues. Trimming took off 4 bases at V and 10 bases at J, with 19 bases between the two ends. Germline lookup yields CDR1 GTSNPN and CDR2 SVGIG (reference sequence). CDR3 DNA sequence: TGTGCCTGGACCCCTAGCCGGGGTTTGGGAGCTTTCTTT. Translating gives CAWTPSRGLGAFF.

V gene TRBV7-3 combines with J gene TRBJ2-5, with D perhaps matching TRBD1 (6 bases). Per germline, CDR1 SGHTA and CDR2 FQGTGA. The CDR3 is made up of 14 amino acids. V was shortened by 5 bases and J by 5 bases, with 15 bases between the two germline ends. In DNA form, the CDR3 reads TGTGCCAGCAGCCCCAGGGGTCAGGGGGAGACCCAGTACTTC. Protein: CASSPRGQGETQYF.

The chain couples TRBV7-9 to TRBJ1-1, with D unresolved. Per the germline V gene, CDR1 is SEHNR and CDR2 is FQNEAQ (reference sequence). V dropped 2 bases and J dropped 3 bases, with 4 bases sitting between them. This CDR3 has 12 residues. The CDR3 region has the DNA TGTGCCAGCAGCTTAACTTACACTGAAGCTTTCTTT. Translated: CASSLTYTEAFF.

V is TRBV7-2 and J is TRBJ2-1; 11 bases map to TRBD1. Germline lookup yields CDR1 SGHTA and CDR2 FQGNSA. Unmatched junction bases numbered 7, after V lost 3 bases and J lost 0 bases. The CDR3 spans 18 residues. The CDR3 is CASSFWTGGPSSYNEQFF. CDR3 DNA sequence: TGTGCCAGCAGCTTTTGGACAGGGGGCCCGAGCTCCTACAATGAGCAGTTCTTC. The complete variable domain, with remaining parts taken from reference TRBV7-2 and TRBJ2-1, reads GAGVSQSPSNKVTEKGKDVELRCDPISGHTALYWYRQSLGQGLEFLIYFQGNSAPDKSGLPSDRFSAERTGGSVSTLTIQRTQQEDSAVYLCASSFWTGGPSSYNEQFFGPGTRLTVL.

The chain couples TRBV6-2 or TRBV6-3 to TRBJ2-5, with TRBD1 identical over 8 bases. Germline CDR1 MNHEY, CDR2 SVGEGT. CDR3 length: 15 residues. The J segment lost 1 base and the V segment lost 6 bases, leaving 7 bases of the junction unmatched. Written as DNA, the CDR3 is TGTGCCAGCAGCATCCAGGGACAGGTCCAAGAGACCCAGTACTTC. Protein sequence: CASSIQGQVQETQYF.

The chain recombines TRBV18 with TRBJ2-1, with D possibly matching TRBD2 (6 bases). In germline, CDR1 is KGHSH, CDR2 LQKENI. CDR3 length: 17 residues. Trimming removed 3 bases at V and 1 base at J, with 16 bases between. The CDR3 here is CASSPGQGLPSYNEQFF. The CDR3 region has the DNA TGTGCCAGCTCACCGGGTCAGGGACTGCCTTCCTACAATGAGCAGTTCTTC.

V and J are TRBV29-1 and TRBJ1-2; D is possibly TRBD1 (6 bases). Between the trimmed V and J ends, which lost 7 bases and 3 bases, there was a span of 12 bases. The CDR3 contains 12 residues. The germline gives CDR1 SQVTM, CDR2 ANQGSEA. CDR3 protein: CSARQEDYGYTF. The CDR3 DNA sequence: TGCAGCGCCAGACAGGAAGACTATGGCTACACCTTC.

The CDR3 protein is CASSESGVRTRTETQYF. The CDR3 DNA follows: TGTGCCAGCAGTGAATCTGGAGTACGAACACGTACAGAGACCCAGTACTTC. V is TRBV25-1 and J is TRBJ2-5; no definite D call. CDR1 and CDR2 (germline): MGHDK, SYGVNS. The ends were cut back, 1 base at V and 4 bases at J, with 19 bases in the middle. The CDR3 has 17 residues.

The rearrangement uses TRBV24-1 and TRBJ2-3; a possible D gene is TRBD2 (5 bases). The CDR3 sequence is 14 residues long. CDR1 KGHDR and CDR2 SFDVKD come from the germline V gene. Deletions cut 6 bases from V and 1 base from J, with 10 bases between. Written as DNA, the CDR3 is TGTGCCACCAGTAAGGGCGGGCGCACAGATACGCAGTATTTT. Amino acids: CATSKGGRTDTQYF.

The chain carries TRBV27 and TRBJ1-1, with no clear D. Trimming pared 5 bases from V and 3 bases from J, leaving 19 bases between. Germline CDR1 MNHEY, CDR2 SMNVEV (reference sequence). The CDR3 is made up of 16 amino acids. CDR3 DNA sequence: TGTGCCAGCAGTAACCGATTACCCAATGAGGACACTGAAGCTTTCTTT. Translating gives CASSNRLPNEDTEAFF.

As concerns this clone: Other DNA sequences from this sample encode an identical CDR3 as well. The chain joins TRBV9 to TRBJ1-1, with 7 nucleotides matching TRBD1. Germline values: CDR1 SGDLS, CDR2 YYNGEE. Losses at the gene ends were 2 bases for V and 4 bases for J; bases not matched to a gene: 5. This CDR3 is built from 14 residues. The CDR3 reads CASSVGTEGTEAFF. CDR3 DNA: TGTGCCAGCAGCGTGGGGACAGAGGGCACTGAAGCTTTCTTT. The whole variable domain, remainder taken from reference TRBV9 and TRBJ1-1, is DSGVTQTPKHLITATGQRVTLRCSPRSGDLSVYWYQQSLDQGLQFLIQYYNGEERAKGNILERFSAQQFPDLHSELNLSSLELGDSALYFCASSVGTEGTEAFFGQGTRLTVV.

V usage is TRBV28 and J usage is TRBJ2-1; the match to TRBD2 covers 8 bases. Unmatched junction bases numbered 11, after V lost 7 bases and J lost 6 bases. The CDR3 consists of 15 residues. Germline V CDR1 and CDR2: MDHEN, SYDVKM. The CDR3 region has the DNA TGTGCCAGCACCCCCAGCGGGAGTATTAGCAATGAGCAGTTCTTC. Translating gives CASTPSGSISNEQFF.

The chain couples TRBV18 to TRBJ1-1; no clear D gene. Germline V gene data show CDR1 as KGHSH and CDR2 as LQKENI. The V end was cut by 5 bases, the J end by 0 bases, with 13 bases between. CDR3 size: 15 residues. CDR3 bases: TGTGCCAGCTCAGCGCTCGGTCCCCTGAACACTGAAGCTTTCTTT. This sequence encodes CASSALGPLNTEAFF.

The chain couples TRBV6-4 to TRBJ2-1, with a possible D match to TRBD2 (6 bases). Germline-derived CDR1 and CDR2 are MRHNA and SNTAGT. The CDR3 consists of 12 residues. Trimming removed 5 bases at V and 10 bases at J, with 12 bases between. In DNA form, the CDR3 reads TGTGCCAGCAGTCAGTATGGGGGGGAGCAGTTCTTC. Its protein product is CASSQYGGEQFF.

This clone showed up just once. The V call is TRBV20-1, the J call TRBJ1-2; weak D call: TRBD1 (5 bases). This CDR3 region has 16 residues. Germline CDR1 and CDR2: DFQATT and SNEGSKA (reference sequence). Trimming took 3 bases from V and 0 from J, leaving 17 bases between them. As DNA, the CDR3 is TGCAGTGCTAGTGGGCAGGGCGGTGGTTCTAACTATGGCTACACCTTC. Translating it yields CSASGQGGGSNYGYTF.

The V call is TRBV19, the J call TRBJ1-1, with D tentatively TRBD1 (6 bases). CDR3 length: 15 residues. The V and J ends lost 5 bases and 1 base respectively, with 14 bases between them. Germline CDR1 and CDR2: LNHDA and SQIVND (reference sequence). The CDR3: CASSLRQAQNTEAFF. In DNA, the CDR3 is TGTGCCAGTAGTCTAAGACAGGCCCAGAACACTGAAGCTTTCTTT.

The chain couples TRBV7-2 to TRBJ2-2, with D hard to call. This CDR3 spans 14 amino acids. Deletions cut 2 bases from V and 1 base from J, with 5 bases between. Per the germline V gene, CDR1 is SGHTA and CDR2 is FQGNSA. Here the CDR3 reads CASSLLRNTGELFF. CDR3 nucleotides: TGTGCCAGCAGCTTATTGCGGAACACCGGGGAGCTGTTTTTT.

This clone was counted a single time. This chain links TRBV19 with TRBJ2-1; 7 nucleotides line up with TRBD1. V gave up 3 bases and J gave up 5 bases; unmatched junction bases: 4. The CDR3 has 14 amino acids. CDR1 is LNHDA, CDR2 SQIVND, per germline (reference sequence). The CDR3 spells CASSIETGDNEQFF. The CDR3 DNA is TGTGCCAGTAGTATTGAAACAGGGGACAATGAGCAGTTCTTC.

V gene TRBV5-1 combines with J gene TRBJ2-3; 9 nucleotides line up with TRBD1. V shed 4 bases, J shed 6 bases, and the junction held 6 bases outside the gene matches. The CDR3 runs 14 residues. CDR1 SGHRS and CDR2 YFSETQ come from the germline V gene. The CDR3 coding sequence is TGCGCCAGCAGCCAAGGACAGGGGAGGGATACGCAGTATTTT. Translated, it gives CASSQGQGRDTQYF.

This clone occurred many times. The rearrangement uses TRBV9 and TRBJ1-1; 8 bases are shared with TRBD1. J lost 5 bases, V lost 3 bases, and 3 bases had no gene match. The CDR3 runs to 13 residues. The germline gives CDR1 SGDLS, CDR2 YYNGEE. The CDR3 region is CASSGYRGTEAFF. The CDR3 region has the DNA TGTGCCAGCAGCGGTTACAGGGGGACTGAAGCTTTCTTT.

The chain joins TRBV2 to TRBJ2-5, with 11 bases aligning to TRBD2. Germline V gives CDR1 SNHLY, CDR2 FYNNEI. The CDR3 length is 14 residues. J was trimmed by 4 bases and V by 6 bases; bases with no gene match: 4. CDR3 sequence (DNA): TGTGCCAGCAGAAACGGACTAGCGGGAGAGACCCAGTACTTC. As protein: CASRNGLAGETQYF.

CDR3 loop: CASSASGGRTEAFF. CDR3 bases: TGCGCCAGCAGCGCCTCAGGGGGCCGTACTGAAGCTTTCTTT. V and J are TRBV5-1 and TRBJ1-1; TRBD1 matches 8 bases. V shed 4 bases and J 5 bases; nucleotides not matched to a gene: 7. The germline V gene encodes CDR1 SGHRS and CDR2 YFSETQ. The CDR3 is 14 amino acids.

The V and J genes are TRBV15 and TRBJ2-7, with D possibly matching TRBD1 (9 bases). There are 18 residues in the CDR3. Germline V lookup: CDR1 LNHNV, CDR2 YYDKDF (reference sequence). V lost 1 base to trimming and J lost 2 bases, with 21 bases between them. As DNA, the CDR3 is TGTGCCACCAGCAGAGGTCTAAGCGGGGGACAGGGAACCTACGAGCAGTACTTC. Amino acids: CATSRGLSGGQGTYEQYF. Full variable domain (missing parts from reference TRBV15 and TRBJ2-7): DAMVIQNPRYQVTQFGKPVTLSCSQTLNHNVMYWYQQKSSQAPKLLFHYYDKDFNNEADTPDNFQSRRPNTSFCFLDIRSPGLGDTAMYLCATSRGLSGGQGTYEQYFGPGTRLTVT.

The chain uses TRBV3-1 (or the pseudogene TRBV3-2) and TRBJ2-3; no firm D call. V was pared by 0 bases and J by 0 bases, with 13 bases between. The CDR3 totals 17 residues. Per the germline V gene, CDR1 is LGHDT and CDR2 is YNNKEL (reference sequence). CDR3 region: CASSQDPTVTSTDTQYF. The CDR3 coding sequence is TGTGCCAGCAGCCAAGATCCCACAGTCACTAGCACAGATACGCAGTATTTT.